These T cell receptor beta chains were read from a single sample in a study of blood T cells in healthy people across ages. TCRdb itself ran the 5' RACE reads through MiXCR, one entry per CDR3 protein. In the table there are 700,000 to 900,000 distinct CDR3 sequences, more than 25% of which are singletons. Another study also made use of these data, one on T cells of mothers and their children.

Sequences were obtained from blood. The receptors originated from a boy younger than 18 in good health. CDR3s include the opening cysteine and the closing phenylalanine or tryptophan. Not every row has a clone size; where given, it reads once, few, many or a size class.

clone_size	v_call	cdr3_aa
NA	TRBV7-3	CASSYREGARETQYF
few	TRBV5-5	CASSPSWREVRYEQYF
NA	TRBV3-1	CASSQLSGGSYEQYF
few	TRBV25-1	CASSGDFSYEQYF
few	TRBV20-1	CSAREGSYSNQPQHF
NA	TRBV10-1	CASSWDRASGELFF
NA	TRBV20-1	CSARKPRSGGYEQYF
NA	TRBV3-1	CASGRDNNQPQHF
NA	TRBV7-3	CASSPRRYTEAFF
NA	TRBV6-6	CASSYSGQDTNYGYTF
NA	TRBV12-3/TRBV12-4	CASSFLRQLNSYNEQFF
few	TRBV12-5	CASTPGGGSQDTQYF
NA	TRBV3-1	CASSQVVAGGWNEQFF
NA	TRBV10-2	CASTGTSNYGYTF
NA	TRBV7-2	CASSLGGGGARIGYTF
few	TRBV6-5	CASSYSTTGAVETQYF
NA	TRBV12-3/TRBV12-4	CASNLRTVSTDTQYF
few	TRBV6-6	CASSYGGGAGRETQYF
few	TRBV28	CASETSGRPPSSTDTQYF
NA	TRBV7-6	CASSLGSSGGPDTQYF
NA	TRBV19	CASSTRWEHQPQHF
NA	TRBV7-9	CASSQGGGYYEQYF
NA	TRBV29-1	CSVGPSGPETQYF
few	TRBV20-1	CSARDRTGLSYEQYF